This T cell receptor beta chain is drawn from a study of CD8+ T cells in alopecia areata. About the research overall: Treatment comprised oral tofacitinib, 5 to 10 mg twice daily, in treated patients. Patients remained on tofacitinib for 6 to 18 months and then went 6 months without it.

With V trimmed by 0 bases and J by 4 bases, 3 bases remained unmatched. Germline V gives CDR1 SGDLS, CDR2 YYNGEE. This CDR3 has 14 amino acids. In the case of this clone: The antigen is undetermined.

Points from the study as a whole: Between patients, shared TCR sequences were less clear than in mice. This was possibly due in part to HLA diversity in the patient population. The study found higher clonality in lesional than normal scalp, especially in alopecia totalis/universalis.

Sequencing templates came from extracted RNA that was reverse transcribed into cDNA. TCRdb's copy holds only in-frame clones and misses some; the assay was immunoSEQ multiplex PCR. The sample records roughly 150,000 clones, approximately 45% being singletons. This chain connects TRBV9 to TRBJ2-7; TRBD1 agrees at 8 bases. Material: CD4+ T cells sorted from blood. The origin of this receptor is a human donor with alopecia areata. The CDR3, as DNA: TGTGCCAGCAGCGTAGGACAGGGGTTTTACGAGCAGTACTTC. It encodes CASSVGQGFYEQYF. Filled out from reference TRBV9 and TRBJ2-7, the complete variable domain reads DSGVTQTPKHLITATGQRVTLRCSPRSGDLSVYWYQQSLDQGLQFLIQYYNGEERAKGNILERFSAQQFPDLHSELNLSSLELGDSALYFCASSVGQGFYEQYFGPGTRLTVT.